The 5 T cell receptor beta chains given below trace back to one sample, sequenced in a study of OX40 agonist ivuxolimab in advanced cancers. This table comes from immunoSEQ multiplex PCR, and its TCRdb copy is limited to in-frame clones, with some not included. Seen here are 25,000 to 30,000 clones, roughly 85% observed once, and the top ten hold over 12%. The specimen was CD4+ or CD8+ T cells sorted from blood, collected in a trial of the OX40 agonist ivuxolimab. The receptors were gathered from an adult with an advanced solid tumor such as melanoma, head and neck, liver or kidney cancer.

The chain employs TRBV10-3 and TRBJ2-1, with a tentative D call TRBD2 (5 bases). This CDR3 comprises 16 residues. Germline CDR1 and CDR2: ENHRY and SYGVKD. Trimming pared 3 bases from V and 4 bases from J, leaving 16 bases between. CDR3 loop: CAISDRGSPGYNEQFF. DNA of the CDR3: TGTGCCATCAGTGACCGAGGCAGCCCGGGGTACAATGAGCAGTTCTTC.

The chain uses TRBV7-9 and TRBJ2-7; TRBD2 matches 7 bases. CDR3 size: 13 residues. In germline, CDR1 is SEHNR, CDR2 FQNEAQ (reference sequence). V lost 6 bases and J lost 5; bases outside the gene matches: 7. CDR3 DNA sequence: TGTGCCAGCAGGGGGGACTATCCCCACGAGCAGTACTTC. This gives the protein CASRGDYPHEQYF.

The chain's CDR3 is CASSRATRQRSSYNEQFF. DNA for the CDR3: TGTGCCAGCAGCCGCGCGACCCGACAGAGAAGCTCCTACAATGAGCAGTTCTTC. This sequence joins TRBV7-8 and TRBJ2-1, with D possibly TRBD1 on 5 matching bases. The ends were cut back, 5 bases at V and 0 bases at J, with 20 bases in the middle. The CDR3 totals 18 residues. CDR1 and CDR2 (germline): SGHVS, FQNEAQ.

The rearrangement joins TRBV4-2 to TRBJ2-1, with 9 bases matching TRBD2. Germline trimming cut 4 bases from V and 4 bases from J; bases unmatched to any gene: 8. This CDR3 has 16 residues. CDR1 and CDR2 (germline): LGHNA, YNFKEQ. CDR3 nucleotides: TGTGCCAGCAGCCCCCGGGCTAGCGGGGCTTACAATGAGCAGTTCTTC. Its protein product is CASSPRASGAYNEQFF.

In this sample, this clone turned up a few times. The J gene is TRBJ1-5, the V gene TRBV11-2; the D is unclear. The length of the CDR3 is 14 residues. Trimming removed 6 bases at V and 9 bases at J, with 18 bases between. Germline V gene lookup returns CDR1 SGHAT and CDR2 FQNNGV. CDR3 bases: TGTGCCAGCAGACTCGACCTAAAAAATGGGCCCCAGCATTTT. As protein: CASRLDLKNGPQHF.